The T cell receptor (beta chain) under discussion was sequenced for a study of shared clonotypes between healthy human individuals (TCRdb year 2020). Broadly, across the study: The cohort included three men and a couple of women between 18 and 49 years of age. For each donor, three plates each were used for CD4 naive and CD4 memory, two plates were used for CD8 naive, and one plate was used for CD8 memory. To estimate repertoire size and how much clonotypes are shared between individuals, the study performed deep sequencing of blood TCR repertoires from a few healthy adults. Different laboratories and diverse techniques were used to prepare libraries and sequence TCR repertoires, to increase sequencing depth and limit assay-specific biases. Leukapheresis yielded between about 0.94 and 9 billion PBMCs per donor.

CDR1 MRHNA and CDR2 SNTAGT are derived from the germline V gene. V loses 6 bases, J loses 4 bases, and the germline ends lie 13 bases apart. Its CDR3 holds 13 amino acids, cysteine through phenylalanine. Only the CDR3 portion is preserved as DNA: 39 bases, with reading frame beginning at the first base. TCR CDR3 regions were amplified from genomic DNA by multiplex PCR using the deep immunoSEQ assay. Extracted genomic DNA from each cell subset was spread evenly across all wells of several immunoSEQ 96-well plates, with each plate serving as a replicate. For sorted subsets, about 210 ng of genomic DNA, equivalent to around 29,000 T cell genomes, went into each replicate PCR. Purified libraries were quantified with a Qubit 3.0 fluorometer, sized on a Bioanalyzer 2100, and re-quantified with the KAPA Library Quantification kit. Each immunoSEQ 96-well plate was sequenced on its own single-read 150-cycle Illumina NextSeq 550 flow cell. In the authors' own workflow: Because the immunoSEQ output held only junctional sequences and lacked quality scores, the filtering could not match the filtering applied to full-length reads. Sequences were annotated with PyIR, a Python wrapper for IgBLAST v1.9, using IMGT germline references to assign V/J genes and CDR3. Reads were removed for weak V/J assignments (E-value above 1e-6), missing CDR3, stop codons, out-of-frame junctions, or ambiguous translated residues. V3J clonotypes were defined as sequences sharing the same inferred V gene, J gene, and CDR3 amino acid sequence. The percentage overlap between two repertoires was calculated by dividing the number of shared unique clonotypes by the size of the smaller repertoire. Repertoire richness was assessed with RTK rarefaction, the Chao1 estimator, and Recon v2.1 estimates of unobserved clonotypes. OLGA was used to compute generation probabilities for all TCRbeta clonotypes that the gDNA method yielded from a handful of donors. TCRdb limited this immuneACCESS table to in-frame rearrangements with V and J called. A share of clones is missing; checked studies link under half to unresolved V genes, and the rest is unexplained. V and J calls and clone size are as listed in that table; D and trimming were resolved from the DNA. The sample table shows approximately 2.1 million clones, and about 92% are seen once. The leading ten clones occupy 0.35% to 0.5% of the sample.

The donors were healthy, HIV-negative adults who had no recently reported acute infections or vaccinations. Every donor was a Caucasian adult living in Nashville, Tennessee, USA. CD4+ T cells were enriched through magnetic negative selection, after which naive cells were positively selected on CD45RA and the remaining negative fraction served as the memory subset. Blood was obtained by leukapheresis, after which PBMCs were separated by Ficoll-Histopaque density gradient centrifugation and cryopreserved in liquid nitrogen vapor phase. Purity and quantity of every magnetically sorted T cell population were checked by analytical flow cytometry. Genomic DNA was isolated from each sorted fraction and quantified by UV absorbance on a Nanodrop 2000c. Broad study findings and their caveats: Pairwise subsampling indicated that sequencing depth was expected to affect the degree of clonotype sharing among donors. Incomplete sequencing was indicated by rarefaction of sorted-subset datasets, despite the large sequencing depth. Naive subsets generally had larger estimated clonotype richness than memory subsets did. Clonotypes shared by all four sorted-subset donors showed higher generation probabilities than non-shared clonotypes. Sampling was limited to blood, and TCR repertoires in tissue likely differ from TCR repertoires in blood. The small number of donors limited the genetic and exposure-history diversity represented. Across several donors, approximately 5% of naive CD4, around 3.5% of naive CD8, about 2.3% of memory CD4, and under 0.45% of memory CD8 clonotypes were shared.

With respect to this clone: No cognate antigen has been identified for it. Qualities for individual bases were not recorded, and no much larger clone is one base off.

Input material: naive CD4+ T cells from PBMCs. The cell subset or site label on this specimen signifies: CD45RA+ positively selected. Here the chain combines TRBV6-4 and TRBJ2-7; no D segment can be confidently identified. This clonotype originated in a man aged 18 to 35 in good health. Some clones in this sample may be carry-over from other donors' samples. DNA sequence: TGTGCCAGCAGCCCCACTGCCGGGTACGAGCAGTACTTC. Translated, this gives CASSPTAGYEQYF.